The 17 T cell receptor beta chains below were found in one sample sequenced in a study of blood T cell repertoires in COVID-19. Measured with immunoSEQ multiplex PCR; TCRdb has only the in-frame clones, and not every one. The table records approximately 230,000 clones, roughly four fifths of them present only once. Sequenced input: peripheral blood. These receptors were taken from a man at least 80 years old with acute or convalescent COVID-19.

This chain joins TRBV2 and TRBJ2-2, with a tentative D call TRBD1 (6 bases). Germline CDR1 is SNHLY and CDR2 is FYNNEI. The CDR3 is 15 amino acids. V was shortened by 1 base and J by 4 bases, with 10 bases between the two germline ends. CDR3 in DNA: TGTGCCAGCAGTGAAGAGACAGGCGTCACCGGGGAGCTGTTTTTT. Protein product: CASSEETGVTGELFF.

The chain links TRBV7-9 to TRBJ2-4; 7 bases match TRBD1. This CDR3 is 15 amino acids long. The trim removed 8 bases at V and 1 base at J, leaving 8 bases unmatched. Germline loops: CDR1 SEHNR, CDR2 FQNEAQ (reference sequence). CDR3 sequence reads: CASGYEQGAKNIQYF. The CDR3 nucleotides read TGTGCCAGCGGTTACGAACAGGGGGCCAAAAACATTCAGTACTTC.

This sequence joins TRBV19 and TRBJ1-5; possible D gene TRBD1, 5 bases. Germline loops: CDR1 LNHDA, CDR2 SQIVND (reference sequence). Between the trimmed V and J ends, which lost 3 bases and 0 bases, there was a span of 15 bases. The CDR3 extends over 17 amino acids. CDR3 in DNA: TGTGCCAGTAGTATGGGGCGGGGGTTATATAGCAATCAGCCCCAGCATTTT. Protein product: CASSMGRGLYSNQPQHF.

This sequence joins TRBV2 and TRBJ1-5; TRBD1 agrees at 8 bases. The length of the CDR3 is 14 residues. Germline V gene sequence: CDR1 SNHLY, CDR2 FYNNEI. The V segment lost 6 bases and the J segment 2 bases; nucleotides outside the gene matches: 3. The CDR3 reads CASSVDRGNQPQHF. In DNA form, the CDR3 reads TGTGCCAGCAGCGTGGACAGGGGCAATCAGCCCCAGCATTTT.

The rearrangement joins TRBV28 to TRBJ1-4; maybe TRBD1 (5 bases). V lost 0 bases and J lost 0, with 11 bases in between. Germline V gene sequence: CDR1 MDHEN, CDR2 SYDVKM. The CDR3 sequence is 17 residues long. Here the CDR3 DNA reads TGTGCCAGCAGTTTATGGGCAGGGCGAGCAACTAATGAAAAACTGTTTTTT. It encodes CASSLWAGRATNEKLFF.

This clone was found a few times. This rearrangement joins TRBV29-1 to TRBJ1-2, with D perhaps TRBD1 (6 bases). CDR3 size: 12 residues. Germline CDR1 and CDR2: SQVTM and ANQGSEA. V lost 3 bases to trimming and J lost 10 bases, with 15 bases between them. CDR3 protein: CSVEGRGRDYTF. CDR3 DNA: TGCAGCGTTGAGGGCAGGGGTCGGGACTACACCTTC.

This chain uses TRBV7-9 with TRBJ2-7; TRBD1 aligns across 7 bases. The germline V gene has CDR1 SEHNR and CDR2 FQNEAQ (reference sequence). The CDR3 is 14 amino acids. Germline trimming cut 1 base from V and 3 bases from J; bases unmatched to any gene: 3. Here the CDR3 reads CASSLGQGHYEQYF. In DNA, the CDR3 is TGTGCCAGCAGCTTAGGACAGGGCCACTACGAGCAGTACTTC.

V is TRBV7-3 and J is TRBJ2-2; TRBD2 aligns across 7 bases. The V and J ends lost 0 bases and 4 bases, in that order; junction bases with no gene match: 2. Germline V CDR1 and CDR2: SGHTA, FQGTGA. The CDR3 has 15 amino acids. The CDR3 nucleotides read TGTGCCAGCAGCTTAACGACTAGCTTCACCGGGGAGCTGTTTTTT. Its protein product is CASSLTTSFTGELFF.

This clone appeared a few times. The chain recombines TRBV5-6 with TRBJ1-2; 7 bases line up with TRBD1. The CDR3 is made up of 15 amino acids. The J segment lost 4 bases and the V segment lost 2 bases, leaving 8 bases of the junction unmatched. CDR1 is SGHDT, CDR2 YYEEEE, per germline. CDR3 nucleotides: TGTGCCAGCAGCTTAGGAGACAGGGTCGGCTATGGCTACACCTTC. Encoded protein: CASSLGDRVGYGYTF.

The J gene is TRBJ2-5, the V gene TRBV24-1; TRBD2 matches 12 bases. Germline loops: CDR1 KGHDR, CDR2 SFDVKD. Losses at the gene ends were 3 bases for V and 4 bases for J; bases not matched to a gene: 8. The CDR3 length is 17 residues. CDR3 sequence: CATSDPLAGGPAETQYF. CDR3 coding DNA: TGTGCCACCAGTGATCCCCTAGCGGGAGGGCCAGCAGAGACCCAGTACTTC.

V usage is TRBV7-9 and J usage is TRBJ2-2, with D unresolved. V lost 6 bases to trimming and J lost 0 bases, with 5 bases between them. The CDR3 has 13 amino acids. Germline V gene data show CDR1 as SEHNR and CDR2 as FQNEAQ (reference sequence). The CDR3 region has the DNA TGTGCCAGCAGATCATCGAACACCGGGGAGCTGTTTTTT. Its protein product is CASRSSNTGELFF.

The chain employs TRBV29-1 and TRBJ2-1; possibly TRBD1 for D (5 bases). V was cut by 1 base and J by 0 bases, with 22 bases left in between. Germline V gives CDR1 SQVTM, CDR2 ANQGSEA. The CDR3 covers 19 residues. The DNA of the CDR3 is TGCAGCGTTGAAGGAAAAAGAAAAGAACAGGCTCTCTCCTACAATGAGCAGTTCTTC. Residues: CSVEGKRKEQALSYNEQFF.

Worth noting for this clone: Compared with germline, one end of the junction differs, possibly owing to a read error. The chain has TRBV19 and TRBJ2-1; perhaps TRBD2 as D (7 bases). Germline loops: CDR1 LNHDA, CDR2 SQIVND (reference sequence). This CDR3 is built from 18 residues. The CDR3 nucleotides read TGTGCCTGTAGTATGCGAAGGGGCCGGGGGGCGCGGTACAATGAGCAGTTCTTC. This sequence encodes CACSMRRGRGARYNEQFF.

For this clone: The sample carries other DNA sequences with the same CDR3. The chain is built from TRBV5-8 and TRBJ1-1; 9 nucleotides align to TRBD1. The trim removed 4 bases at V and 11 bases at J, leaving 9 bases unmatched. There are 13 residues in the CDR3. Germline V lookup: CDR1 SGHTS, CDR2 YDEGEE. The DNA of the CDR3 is TGTGCCAGCAGCCATACAGGGGGCGCCACGGCTTTCTTT. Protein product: CASSHTGGATAFF.

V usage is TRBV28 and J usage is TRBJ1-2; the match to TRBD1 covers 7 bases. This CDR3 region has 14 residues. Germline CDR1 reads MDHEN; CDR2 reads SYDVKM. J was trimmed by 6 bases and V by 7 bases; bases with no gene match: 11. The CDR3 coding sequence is TGTGCCAGCACCTTAAACAGGGGCTGGGATGGCTACACCTTC. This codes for CASTLNRGWDGYTF.

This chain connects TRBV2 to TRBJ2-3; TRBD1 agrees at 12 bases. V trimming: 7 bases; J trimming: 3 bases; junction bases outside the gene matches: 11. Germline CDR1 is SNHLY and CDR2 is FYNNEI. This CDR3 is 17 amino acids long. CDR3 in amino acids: CASTLGQGAHRTDTQYF. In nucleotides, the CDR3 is TGTGCCAGCACTTTGGGACAGGGGGCCCATCGGACAGATACGCAGTATTTT.

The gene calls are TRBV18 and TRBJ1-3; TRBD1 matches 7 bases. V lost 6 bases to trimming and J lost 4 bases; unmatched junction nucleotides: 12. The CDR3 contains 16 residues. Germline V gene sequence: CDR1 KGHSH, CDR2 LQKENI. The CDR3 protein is CASSVVGTDQGNTIYF. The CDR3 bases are TGTGCCAGCTCGGTGGTGGGGACAGACCAAGGAAACACCATATATTTT. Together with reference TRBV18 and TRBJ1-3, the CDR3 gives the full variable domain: NAGVMQNPRHLVRRRGQEARLRCSPMKGHSHVYWYRQLPEEGLKFMVYLQKENIIDESGMPKERFSAEFPKEGPSILRIQQVVRGDSAAYFCASSVVGTDQGNTIYFGEGSWLTVV.